This T cell receptor beta chain was identified during a study of cytomegalovirus exposure and HLA in healthy donors. Both 60 Vbeta primers and 13 Jbeta primers went into the PCR. TCRdb keeps only in-frame clones here, not all; method: immunoSEQ multiplex PCR. In the table there are under 130,000 clones, around 63% of which are singletons. Germline CDR1 reads SQVTM; CDR2 reads ANQGSEA. Trimming took 8 bases from V and 2 from J; bases not matched to a gene: 9. The CDR3 has 14 amino acids. This clone was counted a single time. Material: PBMCs. The chain uses TRBV29-1 and TRBJ2-1; the match to TRBD1 covers 7 bases. The clonotype comes from a man aged 30 to 39 in good health and CMV-seronegative. CDR3 amino acids: CSLTTGSPYNEQFF. CDR3 nucleotide sequence: TGCAGCCTAACGACAGGGAGTCCCTACAATGAGCAGTTCTTC.